This TCR beta chain was found in a study of T cells expressing NK-cell markers. Study details: The study sequenced eight donors, seven HCMV-seropositive and one seronegative.

Study results and caveats: Each of 6 or 7 donors carried dominant NKG2C+ clonotypes accounting for about 1.0-7.5% of CD8+ T cells. The CD3+CD56-NKG2C+ fraction was also led by these clonotypes in several donors.

This CDR3 comprises 15 residues. Germline V gene sequence: CDR1 WNHNN, CDR2 SYGVQD (reference sequence). Using the 5' RACE reads, TCRdb records one entry per CDR3 protein without DNA. The repertoire table contains approximately 460,000 distinct CDR3 sequences. As to this clonotype: The antigen remains unidentified.

The TCR comes from a woman aged 18 to 69 in good health. The sequenced sample consisted of blood T cells: a sorted CD56 or NKG2C T cell subset, CD4+ or CD8+ T cells, or bulk PBMC T cells (not recorded which). V usage is TRBV10-1 and J usage is TRBJ1-6; checking the TCRdb D call of TRBD1 is not possible without DNA. The CDR3 sequence: CASSESRTGVSPLHF.